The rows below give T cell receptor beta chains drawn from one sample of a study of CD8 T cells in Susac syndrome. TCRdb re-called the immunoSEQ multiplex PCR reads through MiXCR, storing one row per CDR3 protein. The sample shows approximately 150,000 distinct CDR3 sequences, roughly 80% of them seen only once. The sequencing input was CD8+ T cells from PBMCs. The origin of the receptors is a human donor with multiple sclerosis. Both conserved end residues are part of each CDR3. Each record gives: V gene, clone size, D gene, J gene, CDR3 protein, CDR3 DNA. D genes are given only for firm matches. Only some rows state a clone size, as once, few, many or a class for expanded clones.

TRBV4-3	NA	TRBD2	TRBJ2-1	CASSQDGLAEGHSYNEQFF	TGCGCCAGCAGCCAAGATGGGCTAGCGGAGGGCCACTCCTACAATGAGCAGTTCTTC
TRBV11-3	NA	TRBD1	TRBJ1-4	CASSPTGGSEKLFF	TGTGCCAGCAGCCCAACAGGGGGCTCTGAAAAACTGTTTTTT
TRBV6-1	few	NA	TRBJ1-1	CASSRGAEAFF	TGTGCCAGCAGCCGGGGCGCTGAAGCTTTCTTT
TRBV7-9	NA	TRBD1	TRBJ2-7	CASSRDRTNYEQYF	TGTGCCAGCAGCCGGGACAGGACTAACTACGAGCAGTACTTC
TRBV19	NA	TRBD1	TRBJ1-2	CASSLQGGGDGYTF	TGTGCCAGTAGCCTTCAGGGGGGTGGCGATGGCTACACCTTC
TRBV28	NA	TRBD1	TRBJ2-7	CASSPQPQGADEQYF	TGTGCCAGCAGTCCACAACCACAGGGGGCGGACGAGCAGTACTTC
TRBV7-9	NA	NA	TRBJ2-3	CASSARAGASTDTQYF	TGTGCCAGCAGCGCCCGGGCCGGGGCTAGCACAGATACGCAGTATTTT
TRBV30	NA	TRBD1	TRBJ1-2	CAWSVSSTGGVYGYTF	TGTGCCTGGAGTGTATCGTCGACAGGGGGCGTCTATGGCTACACCTTC
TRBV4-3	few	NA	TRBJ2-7	CASSQGPLYEQYF	TGCGCCAGCAGCCAAGGTCCGCTCTACGAGCAGTACTTC
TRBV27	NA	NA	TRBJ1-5	CASKVWASSNQPQHF	TGTGCCAGCAAGGTATGGGCGTCGAGCAATCAGCCCCAGCATTTT
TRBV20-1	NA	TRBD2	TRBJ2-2	CSAELARDTGELFF	TGCAGTGCTGAACTAGCGAGAGACACCGGGGAGCTGTTTTTT
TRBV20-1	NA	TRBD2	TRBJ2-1	CSARTSGRGVNNEQFF	TGCAGTGCTAGGACTAGCGGGAGGGGGGTAAACAATGAGCAGTTCTTC
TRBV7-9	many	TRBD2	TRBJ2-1	CASSPMTSGRETEQFF	TGTGCCAGCAGCCCGATGACTAGCGGGAGGGAAACTGAGCAGTTCTTC
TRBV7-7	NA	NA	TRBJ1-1	CASSLVGGITEAFF	TGTGCTAGCAGCTTAGTTGGTGGCATCACTGAAGCTTTCTTT
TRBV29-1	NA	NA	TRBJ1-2	CSVPPADKFGYTF	TGCAGCGTTCCCCCCGCGGACAAATTTGGCTACACCTTC
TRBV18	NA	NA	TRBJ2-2	CVSAALGTGELFF	TGTGTCTCGGCGGCACTCGGGACCGGGGAGCTGTTTTTT
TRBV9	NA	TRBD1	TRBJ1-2	CASSLAGGEYGYTF	TGTGCCAGCAGCTTAGCAGGGGGGGAATATGGCTACACCTTC
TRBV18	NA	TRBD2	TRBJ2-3	CASSPYGTSYGGTSTDTQYF	TGTGCCAGCTCACCTTACGGGACTAGCTATGGCGGCACGAGCACAGATACGCAGTATTTT
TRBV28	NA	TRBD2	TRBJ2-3	CASRGRLAATDTQYF	TGTGCCAGCAGGGGGAGACTAGCGGCCACAGATACGCAGTATTTT
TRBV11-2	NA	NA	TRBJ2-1	CASSFGRNEQFF	TGTGCCAGCAGCTTCGGGCGGAATGAGCAGTTCTTC
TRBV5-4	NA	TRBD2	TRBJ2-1	CASSSGTSDEQFF	TGTGCCAGCAGTTCTGGAACTAGCGATGAGCAGTTCTTC
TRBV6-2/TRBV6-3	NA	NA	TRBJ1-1	CASSYYQSKDTEAFF	TGTGCCAGCAGTTACTATCAGAGCAAAGACACTGAAGCTTTCTTT
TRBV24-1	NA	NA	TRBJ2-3	CATSDFPSAVRPDTQYF	TGTGCCACCAGTGATTTTCCGTCGGCAGTAAGGCCAGATACGCAGTATTTT
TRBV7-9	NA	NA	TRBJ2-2	CASSFRQFDGELFF	TGTGCCAGCAGCTTCAGACAGTTCGACGGGGAGCTGTTTTTT
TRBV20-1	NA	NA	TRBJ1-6	CSVNPSPGRYNSPLHF	TGCAGTGTAAACCCCAGTCCCGGGCGTTATAATTCACCCCTCCACTTT
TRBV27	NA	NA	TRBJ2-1	CASSLASSSYNEQFF	TGTGCCAGCAGTCTGGCGTCGAGCTCCTACAATGAGCAGTTCTTC
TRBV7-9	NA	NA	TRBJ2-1	CASSPPDSISYNEQFF	TGTGCCAGCAGCCCACCGGACTCGATATCCTACAATGAGCAGTTCTTC
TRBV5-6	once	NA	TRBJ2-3	CASSFVYRAETDTQYF	TGTGCCAGCAGCTTCGTGTACAGAGCCGAGACAGATACGCAGTATTTT
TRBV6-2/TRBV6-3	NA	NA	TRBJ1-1	CASSYRTYRITEAFF	TGTGCCAGCAGTTACAGGACCTACCGTATTACTGAAGCTTTCTTT
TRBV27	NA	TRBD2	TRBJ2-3	CASSHRAGGVTDTQYF	TGTGCCAGCAGTCATAGAGCGGGAGGAGTCACAGATACGCAGTATTTT
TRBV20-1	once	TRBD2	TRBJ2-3	CSARLAGGLFLSTDTQYF	TGCAGTGCTAGATTAGCGGGGGGCCTCTTTCTCAGCACAGATACGCAGTATTTT
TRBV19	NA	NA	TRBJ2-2	CASTLGGVTGELFF	TGTGCCAGTACCCTAGGAGGGGTCACCGGGGAGCTGTTTTTT
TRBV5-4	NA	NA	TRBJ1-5	CASSLNGPGWRQFYKERDQPQHF	TGTGCCAGCAGCTTGAATGGACCTGGCTGGAGGCAATTTTATAAGGAACGAGATCAGCCCCAGCATTTT
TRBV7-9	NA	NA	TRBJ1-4	CASSDDQKKLFF	TGTGCCAGCAGCGACGACCAGAAAAAACTGTTTTTT
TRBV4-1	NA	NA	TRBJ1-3	CASSQGFGSGNTIYF	TGCGCCAGCAGCCAAGGGTTTGGCTCTGGAAACACCATATATTTT
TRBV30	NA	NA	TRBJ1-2	CAWSVGSSDGYTF	TGTGCCTGGAGTGTGGGGTCCTCCGATGGCTACACCTTC
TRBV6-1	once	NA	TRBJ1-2	CASSGGGRKIHYGYTF	TGTGCCAGCAGTGGGGGAGGGCGGAAGATACACTATGGCTACACCTTC
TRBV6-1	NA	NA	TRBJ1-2	CASSEVVWGVRYGYTF	TGTGCCAGCAGTGAAGTAGTATGGGGGGTACGCTATGGCTACACCTTC
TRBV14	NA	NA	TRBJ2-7	CASSQVQSPHEQYF	TGTGCCAGCAGCCAGGTCCAGAGTCCCCACGAGCAGTACTTC
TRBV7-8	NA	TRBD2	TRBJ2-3	CASSPRTSGVDTQYF	TGTGCCAGCAGCCCTCGGACTAGCGGTGTAGATACGCAGTATTTT
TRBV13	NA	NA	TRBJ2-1	CASSLVRDHNEQFF	TGTGCCAGCAGCCTTGTTCGGGATCACAATGAGCAGTTCTTC
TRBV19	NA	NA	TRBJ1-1	CASSIGGEGTGKEDTEAFF	TGTGCCAGTAGTATCGGGGGGGAGGGCACAGGGAAGGAAGACACTGAAGCTTTCTTT
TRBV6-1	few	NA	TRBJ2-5	CASSVVIGVVTQYF	TGTGCCAGCTCAGTCGTTATTGGGGTAGTGACCCAGTACTTC
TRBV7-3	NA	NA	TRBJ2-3	CASSLGLSTDTQYF	TGTGCCAGCAGCTTGGGTCTAAGCACAGATACGCAGTATTTT
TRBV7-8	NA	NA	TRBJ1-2	CAGLTDYGYTF	TGTGCCGGGTTAACCGACTATGGCTACACCTTC
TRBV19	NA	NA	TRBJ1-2	CASSIDRGLTNYGYTF	TGTGCCAGTAGTATAGATCGCGGACTCACTAACTATGGCTACACCTTC
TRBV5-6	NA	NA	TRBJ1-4	CASSLGRGLDEKLFF	TGTGCCAGCAGCTTGGGGCGGGGATTGGATGAAAAACTGTTTTTT
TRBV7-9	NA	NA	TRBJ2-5	CASSPLDYNQETQYF	TGTGCCAGCAGCCCCCTGGACTATAACCAAGAGACCCAGTACTTC
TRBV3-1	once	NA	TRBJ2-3	CASSQDWGAATDTQYF	TGTGCCAGCAGCCAAGATTGGGGGGCCGCCACAGATACGCAGTATTTT
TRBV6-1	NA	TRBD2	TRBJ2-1	CASSWGLAGSSYNEQFF	TGTGCCAGCAGCTGGGGACTAGCGGGAAGCTCCTACAATGAGCAGTTCTTC
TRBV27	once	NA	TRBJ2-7	CASSLSGRGYEQYF	TGTGCCAGCAGTTTATCCGGCAGGGGCTACGAGCAGTACTTC
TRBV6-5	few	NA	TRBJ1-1	CASSYLNMNTEAFF	TGTGCCAGCAGTTACCTCAACATGAACACTGAAGCTTTCTTT
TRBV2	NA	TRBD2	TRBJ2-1	CASSPPGLVAHEQFF	TGTGCCAGCAGTCCTCCGGGACTAGTAGCCCATGAGCAGTTCTTC